A selection of T cell receptor beta chains follows, all from one sample in a study of OX40 agonist ivuxolimab in advanced cancers. The data were produced by immunoSEQ multiplex PCR, yet TCRdb's version contains in-frame clones alone and is incomplete. The data contain around 49,000 clones, roughly 85% of them singletons. The specimen comprised CD4+ or CD8+ T cells sorted from blood, sampled in a trial of the OX40 agonist ivuxolimab. Receptors were obtained from an adult with an advanced solid tumor such as melanoma, head and neck, liver or kidney cancer. The CDR3 runs from the conserved cysteine through the conserved F or W. The D gene is left open where the match is weak. A clone size is listed for some rows: how often the clone was seen (once, few, many), or a class if it is expanded.

j_call | clone_size | cdr3_length | d_call | v_call | cdr3_aa | cdr3_nt
TRBJ2-1 | . | 13 | TRBD2 | TRBV30 | CAWSVRGEGGHFF | TGTGCCTGGAGTGTCCGGGGAGAGGGAGGGCATTTCTTC
TRBJ2-7 | few | 16 | . | TRBV6-5 | CASSYDPWRGPYEQYF | TGTGCCAGCAGTTACGATCCATGGAGGGGTCCCTACGAGCAGTACTTC
TRBJ1-4 | . | 16 | . | TRBV5-1 | CASSLDTIATNEKLFF | TGCGCCAGCAGCCTGGACACAATTGCAACTAATGAAAAACTGTTTTTT
TRBJ2-1 | once | 15 | . | TRBV27 | CASSLLAEPYNEQFF | TGTGCCAGCAGTTTATTAGCGGAGCCCTACAATGAGCAGTTCTTC
TRBJ2-7 | . | 16 | . | TRBV4-3 | CASSQDGAGPFYERYF | TGCGCCAGCAGCCAAGATGGGGCGGGACCATTCTACGAGCGGTACTTC
TRBJ1-1 | few | 14 | . | TRBV10-1 | CASSESLVKTEAFF | TGCGCCAGCAGTGAGTCGCTGGTAAAGACTGAAGCTTTCTTT
TRBJ1-1 | few | 14 | TRBD1 | TRBV6-5 | CASSATGGGTEAFF | TGTGCCAGCAGTGCTACAGGGGGCGGCACTGAAGCTTTCTTT
TRBJ2-7 | few | 15 | . | TRBV7-2 | CASSSLGASTGEQYF | TGTGCCAGCAGCTCCCTAGGGGCTTCTACGGGAGAGCAGTACTTC
TRBJ2-7 | . | 18 | . | TRBV4-3 | CASSQATCSGGGPHEQYF | TGCGCCAGCAGCCAGGCCACATGTTCCGGCGGAGGGCCTCACGAGCAGTACTTC
TRBJ1-2 | few | 17 | . | TRBV5-5 | CASSSTTGRGPPYGYTF | TGTGCCAGCAGCTCGACCACAGGGCGGGGGCCGCCCTATGGCTACACCTTC
TRBJ2-2 | once | 17 | . | TRBV21-1 | CASSRREPGQGAGELFF | TGTGCCAGCAGCCGAAGAGAGCCGGGACAGGGGGCCGGGGAGCTGTTTTTT
TRBJ1-2 | . | 12 | . | TRBV7-2 | CASSLMAHGYTF | TGTGCCAGCAGCTTAATGGCGCATGGCTACACCTTC
TRBJ2-3 | . | 17 | . | TRBV5-1 | CASSLIPQGGTTDTQYF | TGCGCCAGCAGCTTGATTCCTCAGGGTGGAACCACAGATACGCAGTATTTT
TRBJ2-5 | . | 16 | . | TRBV5-1 | CASSWNPQGGDETQYF | TGCGCCAGCAGCTGGAACCCACAGGGAGGCGATGAGACCCAGTACTTC
TRBJ1-3 | . | 15 | . | TRBV7-9 | CASSSTREAGNTIYF | TGTGCCAGCAGTTCGACCCGGGAAGCCGGAAACACCATATATTTT
TRBJ2-7 | . | 13 | . | TRBV29-1 | CSARWRGLYEQYF | TGCAGCGCCCGGTGGAGAGGGCTCTACGAGCAGTACTTC
TRBJ1-1 | . | 11 | . | TRBV20-1 | CSARAVTEAFF | TGCAGTGCTAGGGCGGTCACTGAAGCTTTCTTT
TRBJ2-7 | . | 13 | . | TRBV7-2 | CASSFRDTYEQYF | TGTGCCAGCAGCTTCCGGGACACCTACGAGCAGTACTTC
TRBJ2-7 | . | 14 | TRBD1 | TRBV6-6 | CASERQGATYEQYF | TGTGCCAGCGAGAGACAGGGGGCCACCTACGAGCAGTACTTC
TRBJ1-3 | . | 15 | . | TRBV10-3 | CAIRPGPDSGNTIYF | TGTGCCATCAGGCCGGGGCCGGACTCTGGAAACACCATATATTTT
TRBJ2-1 | . | 15 | . | TRBV6-1 | CASSPPRPPYNEQFF | TGTGCCAGCAGCCCCCCCCGCCCCCCCTACAATGAGCAGTTCTTC
TRBJ1-1 | . | 15 | TRBD1 | TRBV19 | CASSPGTGGTTEAFF | TGTGCCAGTAGTCCGGGGACAGGGGGCACCACTGAAGCTTTCTTT
TRBJ1-1 | . | 13 | . | TRBV2 | CASSIQPNTEAFF | TGTGCCAGCAGCATACAACCGAACACTGAAGCTTTCTTT
TRBJ2-1 | . | 15 | . | TRBV12-5 | CASGLVLAGANEQFF | TGTGCTAGTGGTTTGGTACTGGCGGGCGCCAATGAGCAGTTCTTC
TRBJ2-3 | . | 16 | TRBD2 | TRBV11-2 | CASSPLFGLVVNTQYF | TGTGCCAGCAGCCCTCTCTTTGGACTAGTCGTTAATACGCAGTATTTT
TRBJ1-1 | . | 13 | . | TRBV10-1 | CASRLQTNTEAFF | TGCGCCAGCCGGTTACAGACGAACACTGAAGCTTTCTTT
TRBJ1-3 | . | 16 | TRBD1 | TRBV28 | CASNPAGGISGNTIYF | TGTGCCAGCAACCCGGCAGGGGGAATCTCTGGAAACACCATATATTTT
TRBJ1-3 | . | 14 | TRBD1 | TRBV5-1 | CASSVGQGGNTIYF | TGCGCCAGCAGCGTGGGACAGGGAGGAAACACCATATATTTT
TRBJ1-5 | few | 13 | . | TRBV12-5 | CASGPNNFQPQHF | TGTGCTAGTGGTCCTAATAATTTTCAGCCCCAGCATTTT
TRBJ1-6 | . | 16 | . | TRBV11-2 | CASSLDLGGVGSPLHF | TGTGCCAGCAGCTTGGACTTAGGGGGAGTGGGATCACCCCTCCACTTT
TRBJ2-7 | once | 16 | . | TRBV30 | CAWSGYRRTRTWEQYF | TGTGCCTGGAGTGGTTACAGGAGAACTCGTACGTGGGAGCAGTACTTC
TRBJ2-5 | . | 13 | . | TRBV7-2 | CASSLGVMETQYF | TGTGCCAGCAGCTTGGGGGTAATGGAGACCCAGTACTTC
TRBJ1-2 | few | 14 | TRBD1 | TRBV30 | CAWSDPGQGYGYTF | TGTGCCTGGAGTGATCCGGGACAGGGCTATGGCTACACCTTC
TRBJ2-2 | . | 14 | TRBD1 | TRBV10-1 | CASRAGGRTGELFF | TGCGCCAGCAGGGCAGGGGGCCGCACCGGGGAGCTGTTTTTT
TRBJ2-1 | . | 16 | . | TRBV7-7 | CASSYRRGASYNEQFF | TGTGCCAGCAGCTACAGGAGGGGGGCCTCCTACAATGAGCAGTTCTTC
TRBJ1-2 | . | 13 | . | TRBV5-4 | CASSLGGAGGYTF | TGTGCCAGCAGCTTGGGAGGGGCAGGAGGCTACACCTTC